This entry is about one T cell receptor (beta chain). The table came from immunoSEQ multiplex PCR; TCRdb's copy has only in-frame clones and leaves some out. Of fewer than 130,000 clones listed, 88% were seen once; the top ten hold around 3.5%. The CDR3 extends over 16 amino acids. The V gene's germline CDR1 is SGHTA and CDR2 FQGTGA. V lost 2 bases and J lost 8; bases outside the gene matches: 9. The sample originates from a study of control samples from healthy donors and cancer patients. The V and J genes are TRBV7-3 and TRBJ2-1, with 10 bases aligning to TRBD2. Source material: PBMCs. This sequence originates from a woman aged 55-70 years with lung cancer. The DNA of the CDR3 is TGTGCCAGCAGCTTATCCGAATTGACTAGCGGGTATGAGCAGTTCTTC. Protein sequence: CASSLSELTSGYEQFF.